This TCR beta chain is drawn from a study of CD8+ T cells in alopecia areata. About the study: The drug, oral tofacitinib, was given to treated patients at 5 to 10 mg twice daily.

This CDR3 has 15 amino acids. V lost 1 base, J lost 4 bases, and 1 base stayed unmatched. Germline lookup yields CDR1 SGHNT and CDR2 YYREEE (reference sequence). Remarks on this clone: The target antigen is unknown.

RNA was extracted and reverse transcribed into cDNA as the sequencing template. Sequenced by immunoSEQ multiplex PCR; TCRdb stores in-frame clones only, minus some. The sample has 220,000 or so clones, 57% seen once. Lesional scalp tissue (obtained by punch biopsy) and peripheral blood were collected from alopecia areata patients. The authors sorted CD4+ and CD8+ T cells from PBMCs. Regarding the study as a whole: Clonality was higher in lesional than normal scalp, especially in alopecia totalis/universalis.

The sequences come from CD4+ T cells sorted from blood, collected at week 0. The chain has TRBV5-4 and TRBJ2-5; 13 bases map to TRBD2. This clonotype was sampled from a human donor with alopecia areata. DNA for the CDR3: TGTGCCAGCAGCTTGAGGACTAGCGGGGGAGAGACCCAGTACTTC. Amino acid sequence: CASSLRTSGGETQYF.